This T cell receptor (beta chain) was documented in a study of blood T cells in healthy people across ages. It was with a sample-barcoded 5' primer and a J-beta primer mix that a second PCR of roughly 7 to 12 cycles was run. MiXCR was run by TCRdb on the 5' RACE reads, yielding one entry per CDR3 protein. The profile shows some 1,500,000 distinct CDR3 sequences, roughly two fifths of them singletons. This CDR3 contains 12 residues. Germline CDR1 is SQVTM and CDR2 is ANQGSEA. V lost 0 bases and J lost 8, with 10 bases in between. V and J are TRBV29-1 and TRBJ1-2; D is uncertain. The sequencing input was blood. This receptor was obtained from a woman younger than 35 in good health. The CDR3 bases are TGCAGCGTTGAAGAGGGAGCGGCAGGCTACACCTTC. It yields the protein CSVEEGAAGYTF.